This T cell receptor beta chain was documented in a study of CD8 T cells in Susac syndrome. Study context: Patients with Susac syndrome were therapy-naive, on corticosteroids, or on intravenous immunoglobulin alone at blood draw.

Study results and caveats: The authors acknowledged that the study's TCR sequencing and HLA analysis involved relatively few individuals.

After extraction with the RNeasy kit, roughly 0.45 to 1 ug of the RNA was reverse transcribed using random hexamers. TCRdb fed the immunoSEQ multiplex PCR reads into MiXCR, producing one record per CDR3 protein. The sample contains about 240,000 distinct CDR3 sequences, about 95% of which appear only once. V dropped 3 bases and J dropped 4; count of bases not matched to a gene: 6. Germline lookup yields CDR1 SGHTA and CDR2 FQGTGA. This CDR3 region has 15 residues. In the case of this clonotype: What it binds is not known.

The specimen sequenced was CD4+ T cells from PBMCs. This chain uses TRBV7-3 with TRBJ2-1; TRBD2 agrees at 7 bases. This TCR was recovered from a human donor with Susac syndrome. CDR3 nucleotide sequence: TGTGCCAGCAGCTTCTCCGCGCGGGAGTACAATGAGCAGTTCTTC. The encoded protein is CASSFSAREYNEQFF.